This TCR beta chain was identified in a study of cytomegalovirus exposure and HLA in healthy donors. Study-wide points: In vitro testing confirmed three CMV-associated chains as specific for CMV antigens.

Details on this clone: The antigen is not known.

This PCR relied on a set of 60 Vbeta primers and 13 Jbeta primers. TCRdb's table, derived via immunoSEQ multiplex PCR, lists solely in-frame clones and lacks some. The data contain fewer than 100,000 clones, roughly 79% of them singletons. The V and J ends lost 4 bases and 4 bases, in that order; junction bases with no gene match: 1. This CDR3 is 13 amino acids long. The germline gives CDR1 SGHNT, CDR2 YYREEE (reference sequence). The source is a female donor in good health and CMV-seronegative. Input material: PBMCs. This chain joins TRBV5-4 and TRBJ2-2, with 7 bases that match TRBD1. The CDR3 sequence is CASSGQVTGELFF. The CDR3, as DNA: TGTGCCAGCAGCGGACAGGTCACCGGGGAGCTGTTTTTT.